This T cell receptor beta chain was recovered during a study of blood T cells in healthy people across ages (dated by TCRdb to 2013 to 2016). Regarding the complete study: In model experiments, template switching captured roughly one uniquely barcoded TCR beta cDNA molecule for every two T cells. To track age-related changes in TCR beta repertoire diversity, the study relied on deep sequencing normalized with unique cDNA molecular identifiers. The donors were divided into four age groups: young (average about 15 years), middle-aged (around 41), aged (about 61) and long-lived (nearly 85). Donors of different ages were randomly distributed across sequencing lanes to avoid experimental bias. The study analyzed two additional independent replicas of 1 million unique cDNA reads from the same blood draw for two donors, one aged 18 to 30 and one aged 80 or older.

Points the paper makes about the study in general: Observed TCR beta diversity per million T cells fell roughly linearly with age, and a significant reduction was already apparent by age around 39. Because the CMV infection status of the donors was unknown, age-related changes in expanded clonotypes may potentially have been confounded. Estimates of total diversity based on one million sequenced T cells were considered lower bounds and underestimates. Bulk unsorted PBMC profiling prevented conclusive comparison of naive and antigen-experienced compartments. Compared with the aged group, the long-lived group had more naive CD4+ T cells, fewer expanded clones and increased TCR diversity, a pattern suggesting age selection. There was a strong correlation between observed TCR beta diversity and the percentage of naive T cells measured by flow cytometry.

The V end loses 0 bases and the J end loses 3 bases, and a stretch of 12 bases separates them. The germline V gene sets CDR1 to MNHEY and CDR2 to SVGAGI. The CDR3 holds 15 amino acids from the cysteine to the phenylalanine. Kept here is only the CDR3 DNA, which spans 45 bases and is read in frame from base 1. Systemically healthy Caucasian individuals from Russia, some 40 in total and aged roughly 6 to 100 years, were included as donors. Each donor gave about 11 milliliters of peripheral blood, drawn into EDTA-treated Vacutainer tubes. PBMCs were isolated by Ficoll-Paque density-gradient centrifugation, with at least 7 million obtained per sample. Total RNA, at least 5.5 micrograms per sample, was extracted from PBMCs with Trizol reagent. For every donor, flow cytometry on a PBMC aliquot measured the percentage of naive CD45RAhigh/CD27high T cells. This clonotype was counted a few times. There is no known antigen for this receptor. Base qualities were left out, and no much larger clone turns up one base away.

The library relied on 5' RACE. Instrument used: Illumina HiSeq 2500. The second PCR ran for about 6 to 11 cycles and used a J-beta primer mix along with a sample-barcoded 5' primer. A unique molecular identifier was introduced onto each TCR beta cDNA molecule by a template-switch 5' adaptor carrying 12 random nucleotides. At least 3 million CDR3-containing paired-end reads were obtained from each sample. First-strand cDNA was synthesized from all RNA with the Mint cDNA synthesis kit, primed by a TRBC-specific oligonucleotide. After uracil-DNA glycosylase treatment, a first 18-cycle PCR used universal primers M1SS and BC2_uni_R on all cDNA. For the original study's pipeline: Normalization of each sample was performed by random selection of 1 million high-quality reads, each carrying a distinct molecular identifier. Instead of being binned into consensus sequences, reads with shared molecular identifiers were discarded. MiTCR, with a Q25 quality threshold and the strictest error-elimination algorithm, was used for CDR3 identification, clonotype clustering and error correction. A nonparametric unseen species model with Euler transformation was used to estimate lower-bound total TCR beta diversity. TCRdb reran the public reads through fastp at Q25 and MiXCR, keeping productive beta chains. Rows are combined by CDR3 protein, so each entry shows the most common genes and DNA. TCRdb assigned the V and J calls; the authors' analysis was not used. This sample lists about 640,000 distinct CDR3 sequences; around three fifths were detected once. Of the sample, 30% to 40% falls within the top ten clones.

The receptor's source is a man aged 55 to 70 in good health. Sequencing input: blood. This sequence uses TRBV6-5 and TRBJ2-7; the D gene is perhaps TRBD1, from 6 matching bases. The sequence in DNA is TGTGCCAGCAGTTACTCGACTACAGGGCGCTACGAGCAGTACTTC. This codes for CASSYSTTGRYEQYF.